These T cell receptor beta chains were read from a single sample in a study of cytomegalovirus exposure and HLA in healthy donors. The table came from immunoSEQ multiplex PCR; TCRdb's copy has only in-frame clones and leaves some out. This repertoire shows approximately 130,000 clones, around 83% found once; its top ten account for less than 1.5%. The source material was PBMCs. These receptor sequences come from a girl between 2 and 10 years old in good health and CMV-seronegative. Each CDR3 is given with its conserved first and last residue. Fields, in order: CDR3 protein, CDR3 DNA, clone size, J gene, V gene, D gene. A D gene is named only where the DNA matches it firmly. Clone size is not always given. Where it is, it says once, few, many or a class for expanded clones.

CDR3 protein: CASSASGAGDYNEQFF; CDR3 DNA: TGTGCCAGCAGTGCGAGCGGGGCGGGGGACTACAATGAGCAGTTCTTC; clone size: -; J gene: TRBJ2-1; V gene: TRBV6-4; D gene: TRBD2
CDR3 protein: CAWVGAGSPYEQYF; CDR3 DNA: TGTGCCTGGGTTGGGGCGGGGAGCCCCTACGAGCAGTACTTC; clone size: -; J gene: TRBJ2-7; V gene: TRBV30; D gene: -
CDR3 protein: CASSLTGPTNEKLFF; CDR3 DNA: TGTGCCAGCAGCTTGACAGGGCCTACTAATGAAAAACTGTTTTTT; clone size: -; J gene: TRBJ1-4; V gene: TRBV7-9; D gene: TRBD1
CDR3 protein: CASSYPRQGAKYEQYF; CDR3 DNA: TGTGCCAGCAGTTACCCCAGACAGGGGGCAAAATACGAGCAGTACTTC; clone size: -; J gene: TRBJ2-7; V gene: TRBV6-5; D gene: TRBD1
CDR3 protein: CASSPDDRTPYNEQFF; CDR3 DNA: TGTGCCAGCAGCCCCGATGACAGAACGCCCTACAATGAGCAGTTCTTC; clone size: -; J gene: TRBJ2-1; V gene: TRBV7-6; D gene: -
CDR3 protein: CASSSDSGRQGEQYF; CDR3 DNA: TGTGCCAGCAGTTCCGATAGCGGGAGACAAGGCGAGCAGTACTTC; clone size: -; J gene: TRBJ2-7; V gene: TRBV2; D gene: TRBD2
CDR3 protein: CAWEGLAEPEQFF; CDR3 DNA: TGTGCCTGGGAGGGACTAGCTGAACCAGAGCAGTTCTTC; clone size: -; J gene: TRBJ2-1; V gene: TRBV30; D gene: TRBD2
CDR3 protein: CASSLSPYGNTEAFF; CDR3 DNA: TGTGCCAGCAGTTTATCTCCCTACGGGAACACTGAAGCTTTCTTT; clone size: -; J gene: TRBJ1-1; V gene: TRBV27; D gene: -
CDR3 protein: CASLREGPLSTDTQYF; CDR3 DNA: TGTGCCAGCTTGCGGGAGGGCCCTCTCAGCACAGATACGCAGTATTTT; clone size: -; J gene: TRBJ2-3; V gene: TRBV7-9; D gene: TRBD2
CDR3 protein: CASSPSGTGGNRNTIYF; CDR3 DNA: TGCGCCAGCAGCCCTTCCGGGACAGGGGGGAACAGAAACACCATATATTTT; clone size: -; J gene: TRBJ1-3; V gene: TRBV4-1; D gene: TRBD1
CDR3 protein: CASSQDTTYEQYF; CDR3 DNA: TGTGCCAGCTCGCAGGACACAACCTACGAGCAGTACTTC; clone size: -; J gene: TRBJ2-7; V gene: TRBV18; D gene: -
CDR3 protein: CASSLGGGQYEQYF; CDR3 DNA: TGTGCCAGCAGCTTAGGGGGTGGACAATACGAGCAGTACTTC; clone size: -; J gene: TRBJ2-7; V gene: TRBV7-2; D gene: -
CDR3 protein: CAISESERGKDTQYF; CDR3 DNA: TGTGCCATCAGTGAGTCGGAGCGGGGTAAAGATACGCAGTATTTT; clone size: few; J gene: TRBJ2-3; V gene: TRBV10-3; D gene: TRBD2
CDR3 protein: CASSFPKGAISYTF; CDR3 DNA: TGTGCCAGCAGTTTCCCCAAGGGAGCTATAAGCTACACCTTC; clone size: once; J gene: TRBJ1-2; V gene: TRBV28; D gene: -
CDR3 protein: CASSLRSGGGWETQYF; CDR3 DNA: TGTGCCAGCAGCTTAAGATCGGGAGGAGGATGGGAGACCCAGTACTTC; clone size: few; J gene: TRBJ2-5; V gene: TRBV7-3; D gene: TRBD2
CDR3 protein: CASIGWGGYTEAFF; CDR3 DNA: TGTGCCAGCATTGGTTGGGGGGGCTACACTGAAGCTTTCTTT; clone size: -; J gene: TRBJ1-1; V gene: TRBV25-1; D gene: -
CDR3 protein: CASSVGVGANTGELFF; CDR3 DNA: TGTGCCAGCAGCGTAGGTGTGGGGGCCAACACCGGGGAGCTGTTTTTT; clone size: -; J gene: TRBJ2-2; V gene: TRBV9; D gene: -
CDR3 protein: CASSLWGGASEAFF; CDR3 DNA: TGTGCCAGCAGTTTATGGGGGGGGGCCTCTGAAGCTTTCTTT; clone size: -; J gene: TRBJ1-1; V gene: TRBV28; D gene: -
CDR3 protein: CASNRQDRGRVYQPQHF; CDR3 DNA: TGTGCCAGTAATCGACAGGACAGGGGACGAGTTTATCAGCCCCAGCATTTT; clone size: -; J gene: TRBJ1-5; V gene: TRBV19; D gene: TRBD1
CDR3 protein: CASSLWSGAISYNEQFF; CDR3 DNA: TGTGCCAGCAGCTTATGGTCGGGAGCGATCTCCTACAATGAGCAGTTCTTC; clone size: -; J gene: TRBJ2-1; V gene: TRBV7-2; D gene: -
CDR3 protein: CASSLPVLAKNIQYF; CDR3 DNA: TGTGCCAGCAGTTTACCCGTACTAGCCAAAAACATTCAGTACTTC; clone size: -; J gene: TRBJ2-4; V gene: TRBV27; D gene: -
CDR3 protein: CASSELPGF; CDR3 DNA: TGCGCCAGCAGCGAACTCCCAGGCTTT; clone size: -; J gene: TRBJ1-1; V gene: TRBV5-1; D gene: -
CDR3 protein: CASSFILDFNEQFF; CDR3 DNA: TGTGCCAGCAGTTTCATACTAGACTTCAATGAGCAGTTCTTC; clone size: -; J gene: TRBJ2-1; V gene: TRBV27; D gene: -
CDR3 protein: CASSPQSGQLHYGYTF; CDR3 DNA: TGTGCCAGCAGCCCCCAATCCGGACAGCTTCACTATGGCTACACCTTC; clone size: few; J gene: TRBJ1-2; V gene: TRBV4-2; D gene: -